This T cell receptor (beta chain) was documented in a study of beta chain features in type 1 diabetes. Sequencing targeted expressed TCRB transcripts, as all isolated RNA had been reverse transcribed. Assay: immunoSEQ multiplex PCR; the TCRdb copy retains only in-frame clones and omits some. The sample includes more than 300,000 clones, 9.6% of them seen just once. Naive, central memory, regulatory and stem cell-like memory cells within the CD4+ compartment were sorted using CD45RO/CCR7/CD25/CD127/CD95/CD27. This clone has only a few counts. Its antigen is currently unknown. Per germline, CDR1 SGHRS and CDR2 YFSETQ. Trimming took 4 bases from V and 0 from J, leaving 14 bases between them. The CDR3 sequence is 15 residues long. Study-level findings and limits: In every one of the four CD4+ subsets, TCRB CDR3s were moderately but significantly shorter in Type 1 diabetes patients.

The origin of this receptor is a man younger than 45 with type 1 diabetes. Sequenced input: central memory CD4+ T cells from blood. The chain carries TRBV5-1 and TRBJ2-7; D assignment may be TRBD1 or TRBD2 (5 bases each). The CDR3 DNA is TGCGCCAGCAGCCGGGACGCCCTGAGCTCCTACGAGCAGTACTTC. It translates to CASSRDALSSYEQYF.